A single sample gave rise to the 5 T cell receptor beta chains below, sequenced in a study of tumor and adjacent non-tumor tissue in lung cancer. The library came from three nested PCR rounds adapted from ARM-PCR protocols. From the multiplex PCR reads, TCRdb called clonotypes with MiXCR, one entry per CDR3 protein. Of around 120,000 distinct CDR3 sequences detected, 66% appear once; the ten largest clones hold around 13%. RNA was extracted from bulk tissue without any cell sorting. The sample taken for sequencing was lung tumor tissue. The receptors stem from a man aged 25 to 40 with non-small cell lung cancer.

In the case of this clonotype: Sequence at one end of the junction differs from germline and may be a read error. The V and J genes are TRBV6-6 and TRBJ2-1; the match to TRBD2 covers 8 bases. This CDR3 spans 19 amino acids. Germline values: CDR1 MNHNY, CDR2 SVGAGI (reference sequence). CDR3 residues: CVSSYSHQNRGGRGGEQFF. DNA for the CDR3: TGTGTCAGCAGTTACTCCCATCAGAACCGCGGGGGCCGGGGGGGTGAGCAGTTCTTC.

The rearrangement joins TRBV30 to TRBJ2-1, with D perhaps TRBD2 (5 bases). Per germline, CDR1 GTSNPN and CDR2 SVGIG (reference sequence). V was trimmed by 0 bases and J by 7 bases, leaving 7 bases between them. The CDR3 covers 12 residues. Here the CDR3 DNA reads TGTGCCTGGAGTGTAGGGAGAAATGAGCAGTTCTTC. This translates into CAWSVGRNEQFF.

Concerning this clonotype itself: This could be a read error, since a much larger clone is one nucleotide away. V and J are TRBV11-2 and TRBJ1-1; TRBD1 aligns across 7 bases. Germline trimming cut 0 bases from V and 4 bases from J; bases unmatched to any gene: 2. From germline, CDR1 is SGHAT and CDR2 FQNNGV. The CDR3 contains 14 residues. The CDR3, as DNA: TGTGCCAGCAGCTTAGATGACAGGGCCACTGAAGCTTTCTTT. Protein: CASSLDDRATEAFF.

A word on this clonotype: A much larger clone sits a single nucleotide away, making a read error possible. The rearrangement links TRBV4-1 to TRBJ1-5; a weak D match, TRBD1 (5 bases). The germline V gene has CDR1 MGHRA and CDR2 YSYEKL. The CDR3 has 14 amino acids. CDR3 coding DNA: TGCGCCAGAAGCCACCCCTCAGGGCGCCAGCCCCAGCATTTT. This sequence encodes CARSHPSGRQPQHF.

This clonotype was seen a handful of times. The chain uses TRBV12-3 or TRBV12-4 and TRBJ2-3; D gene uncertain. The CDR3 loop spans 11 amino acids. The V and J ends lost 6 bases and 5 bases respectively, with 6 bases between them. Written as DNA, the CDR3 is TGTGCCAGCAGCCGTGGAGATACGCAGTATTTT. It is translated as CASSRGDTQYF.